The present T cell receptor beta chain was sequenced within a study of CD8+CD57+ T cells in acquired aplastic anemia. Study-wide background: Across the sorted CD4+ and CD8+ cells, DNA amounts averaged about 3.2 ug.

Ten or more counts support this clonotype. The antigen is undetermined. Investigators profiled TCR beta VDJ and CDR3 from genomic DNA template. TCRdb re-called the reads through MiXCR, storing one row per CDR3 protein. The sample lists roughly 160,000 distinct CDR3 sequences; 55% to 80% were seen once. Study-wide points: The number of CD8+ CDR3 sequences shared by patients and controls was twenty-nine.

In germline, CDR1 is SGDLS, CDR2 YYNGEE. Trimming stripped 3 bases from V and 2 bases from J, with 16 bases between. There are 16 residues in the CDR3. The receptor was isolated from a human donor in good health. Sample: sorted CD4+, CD8+, or CD8+CD57+ T cells (not recorded which) from PBMCs. This chain links TRBV9 with TRBJ2-3, with D tentatively TRBD1 or TRBD2 (5 bases each). The CDR3 reads CASSAGGADFTDTQYF. CDR3 coding DNA: TGTGCCAGCAGCGCGGGTGGGGCGGACTTCACAGATACGCAGTATTTT.